The clone carrying this TCR beta chain occurred a few times. Its specificity is not known. The data originate from a study of cytomegalovirus exposure and HLA in healthy donors. Study findings and constraints: In a later analysis, fewer than 20,000 TCR beta sequences were associated with HLA alleles at 0.05 false discovery rate. Later, an analysis showed that TCR beta chains associated with HLA were more clonally expanded than others that were equally common.

The PCR employed 60 Vbeta primers together with 13 Jbeta primers. Using immunoSEQ multiplex PCR, the repertoire was profiled, and TCRdb retains in-frame clones only, with some absent. The profile shows 100,000 to 150,000 clones, 8% to 11% of them singletons. The germline V gene encodes CDR1 MNHNS and CDR2 SASEGT. The CDR3 has 13 residues. The chain combines TRBV6-1 with TRBJ1-1; 10 bases agree with TRBD1. The sequenced sample was PBMCs. The clonotype originates from a woman between 18 and 30 years old in good health and CMV-seropositive. CDR3 DNA sequence: TGTGTACTCGACAGGGGGCTGAACACTGAAGCTTTCTTT. Translated: CVLDRGLNTEAFF.